The source of this TCR beta chain is a study of CD8+CD57+ T cells in acquired aplastic anemia. General study points: Patients showed no significant difference from controls in CD8+ Simpson's diversity.

TCR beta VDJ and CDR3 profiling used genomic DNA as template. TCRdb independently ran MiXCR on the reads; one entry per CDR3 protein. The table lists fewer than 250,000 distinct CDR3 sequences, roughly half of them singletons. V dropped 1 base and J dropped 4; count of bases not matched to a gene: 5. The CDR3 length is 16 residues. Germline CDR1 and CDR2: LNHDA and SQIVND (reference sequence). This clonotype came up a few times. The antigen remains unidentified. Patients selected for sequencing had displayed CD8+CD57+ cell expansion by flow cytometry. Every patient was diagnosed with severe acquired aplastic anemia.

The clonotype was recovered from a human donor with aplastic anemia. This chain connects TRBV19 to TRBJ1-5; 9 positions agree with TRBD1. The sequenced material came from sorted CD4+, CD8+, or CD8+CD57+ T cells (not recorded which) from PBMCs. DNA of the CDR3: TGTGCCAGTAGTATAGGTGAGGGGACAGGGAATCAGCCCCAGCATTTT. Translation: CASSIGEGTGNQPQHF. The whole variable domain, filled in from reference TRBV19 and TRBJ1-5, reads DGGITQSPKYLFRKEGQNVTLSCEQNLNHDAMYWYRQDPGQGLRLIYYSQIVNDFQKGDIAEGYSVSREKKESFPLTVTSAQKNPTAFYLCASSIGEGTGNQPQHFGDGTRLSIL.